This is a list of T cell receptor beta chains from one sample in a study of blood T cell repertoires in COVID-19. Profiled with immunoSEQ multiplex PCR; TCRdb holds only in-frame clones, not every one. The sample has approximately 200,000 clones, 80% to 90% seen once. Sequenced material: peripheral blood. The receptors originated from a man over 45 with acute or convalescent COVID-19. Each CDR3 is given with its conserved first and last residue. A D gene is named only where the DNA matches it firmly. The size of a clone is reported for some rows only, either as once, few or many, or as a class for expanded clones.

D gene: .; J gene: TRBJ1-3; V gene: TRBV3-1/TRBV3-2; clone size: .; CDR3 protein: CASSPVNSGNTIYF; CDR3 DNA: TGTGCCAGCAGCCCAGTGAACTCTGGAAACACCATATATTTT
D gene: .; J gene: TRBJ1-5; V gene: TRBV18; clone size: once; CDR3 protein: CASSPKHRGLISNQPQHF; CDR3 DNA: TGTGCCAGCTCACCCAAACACCGGGGACTGATTAGCAATCAGCCCCAGCATTTT
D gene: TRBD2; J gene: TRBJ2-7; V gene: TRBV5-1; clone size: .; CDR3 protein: CASSIRRASGPAGSYEQYF; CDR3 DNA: TGCGCCAGCAGCATACGCAGGGCTAGCGGGCCTGCGGGGTCCTACGAGCAGTACTTC
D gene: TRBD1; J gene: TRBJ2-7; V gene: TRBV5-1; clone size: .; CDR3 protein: CASSIDRGRSYEQYF; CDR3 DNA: TGCGCCAGCAGCATAGACAGGGGCCGCTCCTACGAGCAGTACTTC
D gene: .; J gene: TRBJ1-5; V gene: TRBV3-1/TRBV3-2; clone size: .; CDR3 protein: CASSQGEDQPQHF; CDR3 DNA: TGTGCCAGCAGCCAGGGGGAGGATCAGCCCCAGCATTTT
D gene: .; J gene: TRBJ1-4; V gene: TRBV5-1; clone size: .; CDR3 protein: CASRENNEKLFF; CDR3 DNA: TGCGCCAGCAGGGAGAATAATGAAAAACTGTTTTTT
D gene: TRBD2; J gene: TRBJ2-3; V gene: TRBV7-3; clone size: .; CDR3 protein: CASSLSGGADTQYF; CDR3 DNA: TGTGCCAGCAGCTTGAGCGGGGGGGCGGATACGCAGTATTTT
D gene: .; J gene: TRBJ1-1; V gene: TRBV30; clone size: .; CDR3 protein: CAWSVVREAFF; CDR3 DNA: TGTGCCTGGAGTGTAGTTAGGGAGGCTTTCTTT
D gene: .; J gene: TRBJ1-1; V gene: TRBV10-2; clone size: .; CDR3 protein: CASRLGANTEAFF; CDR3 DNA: TGCGCCAGCAGACTTGGGGCCAACACTGAAGCTTTCTTT
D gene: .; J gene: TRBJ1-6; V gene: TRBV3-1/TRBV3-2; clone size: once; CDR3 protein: CASSPRDTPSSSYNSPLHF; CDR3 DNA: TGTGCCAGCAGCCCCCGGGACACCCCTTCGAGCTCCTATAATTCACCCCTCCACTTT
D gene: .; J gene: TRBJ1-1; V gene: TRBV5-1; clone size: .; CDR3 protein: CASRLIGGNTEAFF; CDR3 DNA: TGCGCCAGCAGATTGATAGGAGGGAACACTGAAGCTTTCTTT
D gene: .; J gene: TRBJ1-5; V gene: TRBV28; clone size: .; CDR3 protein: CASSLLGGLNQPQHF; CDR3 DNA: TGTGCCAGCAGTTTATTGGGAGGCCTCAATCAGCCCCAGCATTTT
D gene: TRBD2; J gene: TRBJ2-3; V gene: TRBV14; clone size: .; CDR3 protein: CASSQVAGGFTDTQYF; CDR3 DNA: TGTGCCAGCAGCCAAGTAGCGGGGGGCTTCACAGATACGCAGTATTTT
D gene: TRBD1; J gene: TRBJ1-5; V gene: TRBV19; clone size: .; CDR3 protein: CASSRGQGDLRARQPQHF; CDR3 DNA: TGTGCCAGTAGCCGAGGACAGGGGGACCTTCGAGCCAGGCAGCCCCAGCATTTT
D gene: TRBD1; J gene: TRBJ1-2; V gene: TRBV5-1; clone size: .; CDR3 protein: CASSFQTGDVGYTF; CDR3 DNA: TGCGCCAGCAGCTTCCAGACAGGGGATGTTGGCTACACCTTC
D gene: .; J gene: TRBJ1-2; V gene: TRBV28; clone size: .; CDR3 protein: CASTLRGGIYGYTF; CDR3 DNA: TGTGCCAGCACCCTCCGGGGAGGGATCTATGGCTACACCTTC
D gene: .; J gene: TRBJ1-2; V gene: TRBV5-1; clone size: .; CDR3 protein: CASSDRWEAGHYGYTF; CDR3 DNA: TGCGCCAGCAGCGACCGATGGGAGGCAGGACACTATGGCTACACCTTC
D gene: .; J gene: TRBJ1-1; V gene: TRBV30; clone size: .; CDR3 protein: CAWSIPGRGNTEAFF; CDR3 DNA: TGTGCCTGGAGTATTCCAGGGAGGGGGAACACTGAAGCTTTCTTT
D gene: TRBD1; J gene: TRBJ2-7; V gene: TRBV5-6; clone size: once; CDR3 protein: CASSKDRVLEQYF; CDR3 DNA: TGTGCCAGCAGTAAGGACAGGGTCCTCGAGCAGTACTTC
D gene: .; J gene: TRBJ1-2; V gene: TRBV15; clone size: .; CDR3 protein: CATSRDLAETGQSGYTF; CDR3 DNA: TGTGCCACCAGCAGAGATCTCGCCGAAACAGGTCAGAGTGGCTACACCTTC
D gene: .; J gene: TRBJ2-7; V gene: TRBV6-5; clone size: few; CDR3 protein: CASSLGQKSYEQYF; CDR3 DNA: TGTGCCAGCAGTTTAGGACAGAAATCCTACGAGCAGTACTTC
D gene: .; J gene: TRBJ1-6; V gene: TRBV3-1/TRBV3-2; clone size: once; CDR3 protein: CASSQGGVNSPLHF; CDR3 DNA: TGTGCCAGCAGCCAAGGGGGGGTTAATTCACCCCTCCACTTT
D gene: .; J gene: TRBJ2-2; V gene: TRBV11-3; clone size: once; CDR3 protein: CASSLSTGELFF; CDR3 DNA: TGTGCCAGCAGCTTGAGCACCGGGGAGCTGTTTTTT
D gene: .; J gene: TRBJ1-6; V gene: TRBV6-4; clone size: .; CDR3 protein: CASSEGGNSPLHF; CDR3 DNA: TGTGCCAGCAGTGAGGGGGGGAATTCACCCCTCCACTTT
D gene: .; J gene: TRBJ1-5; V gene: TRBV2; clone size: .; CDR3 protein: CASSGTGNQPQHF; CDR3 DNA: TGTGCCAGCAGTGGGACAGGCAATCAGCCCCAGCATTTT
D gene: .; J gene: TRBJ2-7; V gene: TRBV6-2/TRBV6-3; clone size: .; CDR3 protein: CASSDHGLSYEQYF; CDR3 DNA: TGTGCCAGCAGTGATCACGGACTCTCCTACGAGCAGTACTTC
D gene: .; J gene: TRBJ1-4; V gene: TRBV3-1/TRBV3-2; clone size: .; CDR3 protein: CASSPPWAGEKLFF; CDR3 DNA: TGTGCCAGCAGCCCCCCGTGGGCGGGTGAAAAACTGTTTTTT
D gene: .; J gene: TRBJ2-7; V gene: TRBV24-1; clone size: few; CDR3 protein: CATSGGTPVTYEQYF; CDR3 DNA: TGTGCCACCAGTGGAGGGACACCGGTTACCTACGAGCAGTACTTC